The 16 T cell receptor beta chains presented below share a single source sample, sequenced in a study of pediatric ulcerative colitis. Method: immunoSEQ multiplex PCR; TCRdb's copy keeps in-frame clones and lacks some. The table includes 30,000 to 40,000 clones, about 81% detected once. Rectal tissue came from one to two pinch biopsies taken at colonoscopy. Sequenced material: gut tissue. Every receptor here comes from a boy aged 5 to 17 with mild ulcerative colitis.

The chain is built from TRBV9 and TRBJ1-2; D remains unclear. This CDR3 is 14 amino acids long. Germline V gene lookup returns CDR1 SGDLS and CDR2 YYNGEE. Trimming took 0 bases from V and 6 from J, leaving 12 bases between them. The CDR3 nucleotides read TGTGCCAGCAGCGTAGGAGGCAGTTGGGATGGCTACACCTTC. Residues: CASSVGGSWDGYTF.

The chain carries TRBV2 and TRBJ2-3, with D possibly TRBD2 on 6 matching bases. Trimming removed 7 bases from V and 6 bases from J, with 14 bases in between. The CDR3 has 13 amino acids. The germline V gene encodes CDR1 SNHLY and CDR2 FYNNEI. CDR3 amino acids: CASTRGEVDTQYF. CDR3 bases: TGTGCCAGCACCCGCGGGGAGGTCGATACGCAGTATTTT. Based on the CDR3 plus reference TRBV2 and TRBJ2-3, the full variable domain is EPEVTQTPSHQVTQMGQEVILRCVPISNHLYFYWYRQILGQKVEFLVSFYNNEISEKSEIFDDQFSVERPDGSNFTLKIRSTKLEDSAMYFCASTRGEVDTQYFGPGTRLTVL.

This clone has a single count. This rearrangement joins TRBV2 to TRBJ1-2; a weak D match, TRBD1 (6 bases). Between the trimmed V and J ends, which lost 6 bases and 0 bases, there was a span of 8 bases. The CDR3 consists of 13 residues. Per the germline V gene, CDR1 is SNHLY and CDR2 is FYNNEI. The DNA for the CDR3 is TGTGCCAGCAGACAGGGTACTAACTATGGCTACACCTTC. This codes for CASRQGTNYGYTF.

This chain links TRBV5-1 with TRBJ2-3; no reliable D call. Germline CDR1 and CDR2: SGHRS and YFSETQ. The CDR3 loop spans 14 amino acids. Trimming pared 0 bases from V and 3 bases from J, leaving 8 bases between. CDR3 DNA: TGCGCCAGCAGCTTGGAACCTTTGACAGATACGCAGTATTTT. As protein: CASSLEPLTDTQYF. The variable domain in full, with the rest retrieved from reference TRBV5-1 and TRBJ2-3, is KAGVTQTPRYLIKTRGQQVTLSCSPISGHRSVSWYQQTPGQGLQFLFEYFSETQRNKGNFPGRFSGRQFSNSRSEMNVSTLELGDSALYLCASSLEPLTDTQYFGPGTRLTVL.

The CDR3 is CASSIGQIDQPQHF. DNA for the CDR3: TGCGCCAGCAGCATCGGACAGATAGATCAGCCCCAGCATTTT. The V call is TRBV5-1, the J call TRBJ1-5; tentative D call: TRBD1 (6 bases). V dropped 4 bases and J dropped 5 bases, with 13 bases sitting between them. The CDR3 runs to 14 residues. Germline V lookup: CDR1 SGHRS, CDR2 YFSETQ.

V is TRBV10-2 and J is TRBJ1-3, with D possibly TRBD1 on 6 matching bases. Trimming removed 2 bases from V and 7 bases from J, with 9 bases in between. The CDR3 spans 13 residues. Per germline, CDR1 WSHSY and CDR2 SAAADI. Here the CDR3 reads CASSEQGGNTIYF. Here the CDR3 DNA reads TGCGCCAGCAGTGAGCAAGGGGGGAACACCATATATTTT.

The V call is TRBV7-3, the J call TRBJ1-1; tentatively, D is TRBD1 (5 bases). Germline lookup yields CDR1 SGHTA and CDR2 FQGTGA. V was clipped by 2 bases and J by 5 bases, with 9 bases between them. The CDR3 has 13 residues. CDR3 region: CASSLEGETEAFF. The CDR3 nucleotides read TGTGCCAGCAGCTTAGAAGGGGAAACTGAAGCTTTCTTT. The variable domain in full, with the rest retrieved from reference TRBV7-3 and TRBJ1-1, is GAGVSQTPSNKVTEKGKYVELRCDPISGHTALYWYRQSLGQGPEFLIYFQGTGAADDSGLPNDRFFAVRPEGSVSTLKIQRTERGDSAVYLCASSLEGETEAFFGQGTRLTVV.

The CDR3 sequence: CASSQRFRGPGANVLTF. CDR3 bases: TGTGCCAGCAGCCAACGGTTCCGAGGGCCTGGGGCCAACGTCCTGACTTTC. J is TRBJ2-6 and V is TRBV7-6, with D perhaps matching TRBD2 (5 bases). V lost 5 bases and J 2 bases, leaving 16 bases between the germline ends. Germline lookup yields CDR1 SGHVS and CDR2 FNYEAQ. This CDR3 is 17 amino acids long.

This clone was counted between two and nine times. The chain has TRBV6-1 and TRBJ1-5, with D maybe TRBD1 (6 bases). The germline CDR1 and CDR2 sequences are MNHNS and SASEGT. V lost 3 bases to trimming and J lost 2 bases, with 14 bases between them. The CDR3 runs to 16 residues. The CDR3 coding sequence is TGTGCCAGCAGTGACGGCGCGGGGGGCCGCAATCAGCCCCAGCATTTT. This encodes CASSDGAGGRNQPQHF.

The chain combines TRBV18 with TRBJ2-7; a possible D gene is TRBD1 (6 bases). V lost 3 bases, J lost 4 bases, and 19 bases lay in between. This CDR3 is 16 amino acids long. Germline CDR1 KGHSH, CDR2 LQKENI. The DNA for the CDR3 is TGTGCCAGCTCACCCACAACAGGGATGAGAGGATACGAGCAGTACTTC. Amino acids: CASSPTTGMRGYEQYF. Full variable domain (rest looked up from reference TRBV18 and TRBJ2-7): NAGVMQNPRHLVRRRGQEARLRCSPMKGHSHVYWYRQLPEEGLKFMVYLQKENIIDESGMPKERFSAEFPKEGPSILRIQQVVRGDSAAYFCASSPTTGMRGYEQYFGPGTRLTVT.

The J gene is TRBJ1-2, the V gene TRBV18, with TRBD1 as a possible D gene (6 bases). Germline V gene data show CDR1 as KGHSH and CDR2 as LQKENI. The V end was cut by 2 bases, the J end by 5 bases, with 15 bases between. The CDR3 runs 15 residues. DNA of the CDR3: TGTGCCAGCTCACCATGGGCGGGGGCGGATTATGGCTACACCTTC. It codes for CASSPWAGADYGYTF.

The chain combines TRBV6-1 with TRBJ1-2; 9 bases are a match to TRBD1. Trimming cost V 0 bases and J 5 bases; bases outside gene matches: 1. The germline CDR1 and CDR2 sequences are MNHNS and SASEGT. CDR3 length: 14 amino acids. The CDR3 spells CASSEAGQGYGYTF. The CDR3 DNA is TGTGCCAGCAGTGAAGCAGGACAGGGGTATGGCTACACCTTC.

This clone has just a few counts. This chain uses TRBV18 with TRBJ2-7, with TRBD1 matching over 7 bases. The germline CDR1 and CDR2 sequences are KGHSH and LQKENI. The CDR3 is 16 residues long. With V trimmed by 0 bases and J by 9 bases, 14 bases remained unmatched. In DNA form, the CDR3 reads TGTGCCAGCTCACCACCGGTGTTCACAGGGGTAGGCAGGCAGTACTTC. This encodes CASSPPVFTGVGRQYF.

In this sample, this clone turned up a few times. The V call is TRBV2, the J call TRBJ2-7; the D gene is possibly TRBD1 (5 bases). CDR1 and CDR2 from the germline V gene are SNHLY and FYNNEI. Trimming removed 8 bases at V and 2 bases at J, with 10 bases between. The length of the CDR3 is 12 residues. The CDR3 DNA follows: TGTGCCAGCGCAGGGCTCGCCTACGAGCAGTACTTC. Translation: CASAGLAYEQYF.

The J gene is TRBJ2-5, the V gene TRBV5-4, with 12 bases aligning to TRBD2. The CDR3 spans 17 residues. CDR1 SGHNT and CDR2 YYREEE come from the germline V gene (reference sequence). V was pared by 4 bases and J by 2 bases, with 9 bases of the junction left unmatched. CDR3 region: CASSRTSGALIQETQYF. CDR3 nucleotide sequence: TGTGCCAGCAGCCGGACTAGCGGGGCTCTTATACAAGAGACCCAGTACTTC.

This clone was observed a handful of times. This chain links TRBV6-1 with TRBJ2-3; D is unclear. V lost 2 bases and J lost 6, with 9 bases in between. Germline assignment: CDR1 MNHNS and CDR2 SASEGT. The CDR3 covers 13 residues. The CDR3 reads CASSEYYRDTQYF. In nucleotides, the CDR3 is TGTGCCAGCAGTGAATATTATCGGGATACGCAGTATTTT.